Below are 15 T cell receptor beta chains sequenced from a single sample in a study of early T cells in non-severe SARS-CoV-2 infection. TCRdb processed the 5' RACE reads anew with MiXCR; each CDR3 protein has one entry. The sample has about 49,000 distinct CDR3 sequences; about 4.6% are singletons. The specimen was whole blood. The origin of the receptors is an adult who was a healthcare worker with PCR-confirmed SARS-CoV-2 infection or an uninfected control (not recorded which).

This clonotype was counted many times. This CDR3 reads CASSLDRLAGSYEQYF. The DNA of the CDR3 is TGTGCCAGCAGCTTAGATAGGCTAGCGGGTAGTTACGAGCAGTACTTC. The chain joins TRBV7-2 to TRBJ2-7; 8 bases agree with TRBD2. The V segment lost 1 base and the J segment 4 bases; nucleotides outside the gene matches: 9. CDR1 is SGHTA and CDR2 is FQGNSA in the germline V gene. The CDR3 runs to 16 residues.

This clonotype showed up many times. The gene calls are TRBV5-5 and TRBJ2-3, with D possibly being TRBD2 (7 bases). This CDR3 contains 17 residues. Germline V gene data show CDR1 as SGHKS and CDR2 as YYEKEE (reference sequence). Trimming took 0 bases from V and 4 from J, leaving 18 bases between them. CDR3 sequence: CASSLAPGGGSPDTQYF. The CDR3 region has the DNA TGTGCCAGCAGCTTGGCCCCCGGGGGCGGGAGCCCAGATACGCAGTATTTT.

The chain couples TRBV2 to TRBJ1-5; D unclear. Germline V gene data show CDR1 as SNHLY and CDR2 as FYNNEI. V dropped 4 bases and J dropped 3 bases, with 10 bases sitting between them. The CDR3 loop spans 14 amino acids. In DNA, the CDR3 is TGTGCCAGCAGTGCCTCCCAGGACAATCAGCCCCAGCATTTT. Translating it yields CASSASQDNQPQHF.

This clonotype appeared many times. The chain links TRBV20-1 to TRBJ2-7, with 8 bases lining up with TRBD1. There are 12 residues in the CDR3. V shed 6 bases, J shed 3 bases, and the junction held 4 bases outside the gene matches. Germline assignment: CDR1 DFQATT and CDR2 SNEGSKA (reference sequence). This CDR3 is CSAAGTGYEQYF. The CDR3 region has the DNA TGCAGTGCCGCCGGGACAGGCTACGAGCAGTACTTC.

This clonotype has a count of ten or more. V usage is TRBV7-8 and J usage is TRBJ2-3, with TRBD2 matching over 8 bases. The CDR3 is made up of 15 amino acids. Germline V lookup: CDR1 SGHVS, CDR2 FQNEAQ. The V and J ends lost 2 bases and 0 bases, in that order; junction bases with no gene match: 1. CDR3 amino acids: CASSLSGGSTDTQYF. As DNA, the CDR3 is TGTGCCAGCAGCTTATCGGGGGGGAGCACAGATACGCAGTATTTT.

This clonotype was seen ten or more times. The chain carries TRBV29-1 and TRBJ1-5, with 12 bases lining up with TRBD1. Trimming took 7 bases from V and 4 from J; bases not matched to a gene: 5. CDR1 is SQVTM and CDR2 is ANQGSEA in the germline V gene. This CDR3 region has 14 residues. The CDR3 DNA is TGCAGCGCCGGGACAGGGGGCTCAAATCAGCCCCAGCATTTT. Encoded protein: CSAGTGGSNQPQHF.

This clonotype occurred a few times. This chain links TRBV6-5 with TRBJ1-4, with D uncertain. Germline V gives CDR1 MNHEY, CDR2 SVGAGI. V was shortened by 5 bases and J by 0 bases, with 10 bases between the two germline ends. The CDR3 is 15 residues long. DNA for the CDR3: TGTGCCAGCAGTAGACGGATTGCAACTAATGAAAAACTGTTTTTT. Protein: CASSRRIATNEKLFF.

In this sample, this clonotype turned up many times. V and J are TRBV19 and TRBJ2-1, with 11 bases identical to TRBD2. Trimming removed 2 bases from V and 2 bases from J; junction bases left unmatched: 8. The germline CDR1 and CDR2 sequences are LNHDA and SQIVND (reference sequence). The CDR3 runs to 18 residues. CDR3 region: CASSIPGTSGPPYNEQFF. DNA of the CDR3: TGTGCCAGTAGTATACCTGGGACTAGCGGACCCCCCTACAATGAGCAGTTCTTC.

This clonotype occurred many times. One end of the junction does not line up with germline, which may come from a read error. This sequence joins TRBV7-9 and TRBJ2-7; possible D gene TRBD2, 6 bases. The germline gives CDR1 SEHNR, CDR2 FQNEAQ (reference sequence). This CDR3 region has 17 residues. In DNA, the CDR3 is TGTGCCAGCAGCTCAGCCCTGGGACTGCCCGGATCCTCCGAGCAGTACTTC. It is translated as CASSSALGLPGSSEQYF.

There are a few counts of this clonotype. The chain links TRBV27 to TRBJ1-4; D unclear. Germline values: CDR1 MNHEY, CDR2 SMNVEV (reference sequence). CDR3 length equals 13 residues. The V end was cut by 6 bases, the J end by 4 bases, with 9 bases between. CDR3 DNA sequence: TGTGCCAGCAGGGCAGCTCTTAATGAAAAACTGTTTTTT. Encoded protein: CASRAALNEKLFF.

This clonotype was found a few times. V is TRBV29-1 and J is TRBJ2-7; D uncertain. Germline CDR1 is SQVTM and CDR2 is ANQGSEA. V was cut by 1 base and J by 7 bases, with 11 bases left in between. The CDR3 extends over 12 amino acids. The CDR3 DNA reads as TGCAGCGTTGAAGTACCCTCGCGGGAGCAGTACTTC. It is translated as CSVEVPSREQYF.

The sample holds many counts of this clonotype. The CDR3 nucleotides are TGCAGCGCCTACCCCCTAGCGGGAGGGACAATCGAGCAGTTCTTC. Its translation: CSAYPLAGGTIEQFF. V and J are TRBV29-1 and TRBJ2-1, with TRBD2 matching 12 bases. CDR3 length equals 15 residues. Germline CDR1 is SQVTM and CDR2 is ANQGSEA. Unmatched junction bases numbered 14, after V lost 7 bases and J lost 10 bases.

The CDR3 nucleotides are TGCGCCAGCAGCCAAGATGCCGGGAACGGCTACACCTTC. Its protein is CASSQDAGNGYTF. The chain uses TRBV4-3 and TRBJ1-2; D call uncertain. There are 13 residues in the CDR3. Trimming shortened V by 0 bases and J by 8 bases, and 10 bases separated the two germline ends. Germline assignment: CDR1 LGHNA and CDR2 YSLEER.

The table lists this clonotype with many counts. V usage is TRBV18 and J usage is TRBJ2-5; 8 bases align to TRBD2. The V segment lost 6 bases and the J segment 0 bases; nucleotides outside the gene matches: 9. The CDR3 is 16 residues long. The germline V gene has CDR1 KGHSH and CDR2 LQKENI. This CDR3 reads CASSPAGLEYQETQYF. The CDR3 DNA reads TGTGCCAGCTCGCCAGCGGGACTAGAGTACCAAGAGACCCAGTACTTC.

The sample holds many counts of this clonotype. V usage is TRBV7-2 and J usage is TRBJ2-1; 9 bases are a match to TRBD2. This CDR3 spans 14 amino acids. The V gene end was trimmed by 0 bases and the J gene end by 15 bases; junction bases not matched to a gene: 9. From germline, CDR1 is SGHTA and CDR2 FQGNSA. CDR3 region: CASSLASGSYGGFF. As DNA, the CDR3 is TGTGCCAGCAGCTTAGCTAGCGGGAGCTACGGGGGGTTCTTC.